The present TCR beta chain was sequenced within a study of regulatory T cells in long-lasting Graves disease. Library construction for TCR beta used iRepertoire HTBI primers and Arm-PCR of CDR3 regions. The authors' processing: Taken together, the samples had fewer than 65 TRBV and more than twelve TRBJ segments identified. One entry per CDR3 protein results from TCRdb running MiXCR on the multiplex PCR reads. TCRdb, not the authors, supplied the V and J calls. The profile shows a few hundred thousand distinct CDR3 sequences, about 23% of them singletons. Losses at the gene ends were 7 bases for V and 1 base for J; bases not matched to a gene: 13. Germline-derived CDR1 and CDR2 are MDHEN and SYDVKM. The CDR3 totals 18 residues. Time point: persistent/refractory GD, antithyroid drugs over 5 years with positive TRAb. RNA from PBMCs was the source of the TCR library. All patients originated from an endocrinology department located in Xi'an, China.

The study's findings and limits: Persistent disease preferred TRBV28, TRBJ1-2 and TRBJ2-5; new disease, TRBV20-1 and TRBJ2-1.

This clonotype was recorded at least ten times. Its cognate antigen is unknown. The TCR was taken from a woman aged 40 to 50 with Graves disease. This rearrangement joins TRBV28 to TRBJ2-7; 13 positions match TRBD2. This specimen was peripheral blood mononuclear cells (PBMCs), taken when the disease was refractory, from a patient treated with antithyroid drugs. CDR3: CASTVHPKTSGRSYEQYF. As DNA, the CDR3 is TGTGCCAGCACAGTTCACCCGAAGACTAGCGGGAGGTCCTACGAGCAGTACTTC. Together with reference TRBV28 and TRBJ2-7, the CDR3 gives the full variable domain: DVKVTQSSRYLVKRTGEKVFLECVQDMDHENMFWYRQDPGLGLRLIYFSYDVKMKEKGDIPEGYSVSREKKERFSLILESASTNQTSMYLCASTVHPKTSGRSYEQYFGPGTRLTVT.